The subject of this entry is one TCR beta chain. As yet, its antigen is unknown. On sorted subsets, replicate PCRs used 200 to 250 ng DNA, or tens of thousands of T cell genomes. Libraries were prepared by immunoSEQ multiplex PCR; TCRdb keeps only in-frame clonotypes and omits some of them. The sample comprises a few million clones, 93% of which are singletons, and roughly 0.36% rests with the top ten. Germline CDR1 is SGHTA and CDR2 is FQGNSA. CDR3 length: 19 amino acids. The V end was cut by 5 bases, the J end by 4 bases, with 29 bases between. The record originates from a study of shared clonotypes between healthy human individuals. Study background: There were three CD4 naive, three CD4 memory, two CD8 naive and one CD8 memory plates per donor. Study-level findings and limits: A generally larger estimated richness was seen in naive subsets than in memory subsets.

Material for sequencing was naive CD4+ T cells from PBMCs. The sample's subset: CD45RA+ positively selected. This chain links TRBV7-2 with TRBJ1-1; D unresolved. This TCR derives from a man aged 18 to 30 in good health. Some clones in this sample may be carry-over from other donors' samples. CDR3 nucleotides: TGTGCCAGCAGCCCGAGATTCGGGCTTCAGGCTCCGTGGGGCACTGAAGCTTTCTTT. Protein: CASSPRFGLQAPWGTEAFF.